Following are 5 T cell receptor beta chains from one sample sequenced in a study of OX40 agonist ivuxolimab in advanced cancers. Sequencing was performed with immunoSEQ multiplex PCR; in TCRdb, only in-frame clones are kept and a portion is missing. The sample records over 70,000 clones, 85% to 90% being singletons. This specimen consisted of CD4+ or CD8+ T cells sorted from blood, obtained in a trial of the OX40 agonist ivuxolimab. These receptors were taken from an adult with an advanced solid tumor such as melanoma, head and neck, liver or kidney cancer.

The CDR3 DNA sequence: TGCAGCGTTGAAGGAAATAAGGGGGAGCAGTACTTC. Its translation: CSVEGNKGEQYF. The J gene is TRBJ2-7, the V gene TRBV29-1; TRBD1 might be the D (5 bases). The V end lost 1 base, the J end lost 7 bases, and 11 bases lay between the germline ends. The CDR3 loop spans 12 amino acids. Germline values: CDR1 SQVTM, CDR2 ANQGSEA.

This sequence joins TRBV28 and TRBJ2-7; possible D gene TRBD1, 6 bases. V was shortened by 10 bases and J by 2 bases, with 12 bases between the two germline ends. CDR3 length: 12 amino acids. From germline, CDR1 is MDHEN and CDR2 SYDVKM. CDR3 coding DNA: TGTGCCACTAGACAGGCAACCTACGAGCAGTACTTC. This encodes CATRQATYEQYF.

The chain joins TRBV27 to TRBJ2-5, with 9 bases identical to TRBD2. Trimming removed 0 bases from V and 3 bases from J; junction bases left unmatched: 2. The CDR3 extends over 15 amino acids. Germline CDR1 and CDR2: MNHEY and SMNVEV (reference sequence). The CDR3 nucleotides read TGTGCCAGCAGTTTATCTCTAGCGGGGAAAGAGACCCAGTACTTC. As protein: CASSLSLAGKETQYF.

The count of this clone is one. CDR3 nucleotides: TGTGCCAGCAGCTTAGGAAAAGGCTACCTTAGCACAGATACGCAGTATTTT. Protein: CASSLGKGYLSTDTQYF. The genes are TRBV7-8 and TRBJ2-3; no clear D gene. The CDR3 totals 17 residues. Germline values: CDR1 SGHVS, CDR2 FQNEAQ. Trimming left V 1 base short and J 0 bases short, with 14 bases between.

The J gene is TRBJ2-3, the V gene TRBV27, with D perhaps TRBD1 (8 bases). Trimming removed 2 bases from V and 11 bases from J, with 23 bases in between. This CDR3 has 16 amino acids. Germline V gene sequence: CDR1 MNHEY, CDR2 SMNVEV (reference sequence). CDR3 bases: TGTGCCAGCAGTTTAGTTGGTCTAGCGGACAGGGTGGGGCAGTATTTT. This encodes CASSLVGLADRVGQYF.